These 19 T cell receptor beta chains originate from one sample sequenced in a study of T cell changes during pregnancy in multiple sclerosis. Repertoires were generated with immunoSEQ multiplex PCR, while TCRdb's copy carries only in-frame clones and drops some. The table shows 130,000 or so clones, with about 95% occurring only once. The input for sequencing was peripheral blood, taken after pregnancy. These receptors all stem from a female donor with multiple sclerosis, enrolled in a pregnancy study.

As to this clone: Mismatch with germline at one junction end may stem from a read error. CDR3 sequence reads: CASSEGVGVPYGYTF. In DNA, the CDR3 is TGTGCCAGCAGCGAAGGGGTAGGGGTCCCCTATGGCTACACCTTC. The chain has TRBV6-1 and TRBJ1-2; D might be TRBD1 (5 bases). The CDR3 runs to 15 residues. Germline CDR1 reads MNHNS; CDR2 reads SASEGT.

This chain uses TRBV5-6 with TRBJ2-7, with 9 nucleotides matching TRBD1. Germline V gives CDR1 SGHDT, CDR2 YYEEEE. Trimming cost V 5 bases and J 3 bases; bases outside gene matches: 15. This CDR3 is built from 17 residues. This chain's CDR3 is CASSPEPGQGFIYEQYF. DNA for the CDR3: TGTGCCAGCAGTCCTGAACCGGGACAGGGTTTTATCTACGAGCAGTACTTC.

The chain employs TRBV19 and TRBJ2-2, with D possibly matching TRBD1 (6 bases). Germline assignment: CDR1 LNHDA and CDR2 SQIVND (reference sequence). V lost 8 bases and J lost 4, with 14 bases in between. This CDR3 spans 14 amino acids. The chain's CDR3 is CASSGQPRTGELFF. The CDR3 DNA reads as TGTGCCAGTTCCGGACAGCCCCGCACCGGGGAGCTGTTTTTT.

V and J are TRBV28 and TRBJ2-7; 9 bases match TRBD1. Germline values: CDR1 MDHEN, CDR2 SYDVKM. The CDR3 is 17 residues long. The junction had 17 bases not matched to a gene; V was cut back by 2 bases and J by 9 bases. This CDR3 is CASSLGGQGHLRVGQYF. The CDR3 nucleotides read TGTGCCAGCAGTTTAGGGGGACAGGGCCATCTACGAGTGGGGCAGTACTTC.

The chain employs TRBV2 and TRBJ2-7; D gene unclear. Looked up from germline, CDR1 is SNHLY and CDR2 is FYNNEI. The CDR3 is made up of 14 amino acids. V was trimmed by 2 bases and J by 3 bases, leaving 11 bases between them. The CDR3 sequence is CASSERFFGYEQYF. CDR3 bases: TGTGCCAGCAGTGAACGGTTTTTCGGCTACGAGCAGTACTTC.

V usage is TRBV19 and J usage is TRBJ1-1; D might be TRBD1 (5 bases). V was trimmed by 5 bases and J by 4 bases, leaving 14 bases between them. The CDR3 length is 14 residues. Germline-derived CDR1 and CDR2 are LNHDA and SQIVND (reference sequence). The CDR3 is CASSSQGLITEAFF. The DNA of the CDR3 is TGTGCCAGTAGTTCCCAGGGTTTGATCACTGAAGCTTTCTTT.

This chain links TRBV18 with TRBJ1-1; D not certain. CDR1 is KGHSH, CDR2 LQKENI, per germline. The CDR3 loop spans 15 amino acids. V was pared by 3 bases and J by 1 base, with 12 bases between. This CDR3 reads CASSPLTDENTEAFF. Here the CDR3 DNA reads TGTGCCAGCTCACCTCTTACAGACGAGAACACTGAAGCTTTCTTT. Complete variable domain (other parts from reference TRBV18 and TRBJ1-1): NAGVMQNPRHLVRRRGQEARLRCSPMKGHSHVYWYRQLPEEGLKFMVYLQKENIIDESGMPKERFSAEFPKEGPSILRIQQVVRGDSAAYFCASSPLTDENTEAFFGQGTRLTVV.

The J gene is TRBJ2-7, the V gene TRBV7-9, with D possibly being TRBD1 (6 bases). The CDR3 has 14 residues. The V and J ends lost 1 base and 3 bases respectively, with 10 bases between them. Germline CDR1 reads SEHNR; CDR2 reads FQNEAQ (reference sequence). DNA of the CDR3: TGTGCCAGCAGCTTAGGGACAGACTACTACGAGCAGTACTTC. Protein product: CASSLGTDYYEQYF.

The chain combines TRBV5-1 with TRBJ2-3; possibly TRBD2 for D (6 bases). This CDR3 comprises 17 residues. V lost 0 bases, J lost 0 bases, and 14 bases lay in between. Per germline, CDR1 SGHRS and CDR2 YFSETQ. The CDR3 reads CASSLELGGVSTDTQYF. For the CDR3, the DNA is TGCGCCAGCAGCTTGGAGTTGGGCGGGGTTAGCACAGATACGCAGTATTTT. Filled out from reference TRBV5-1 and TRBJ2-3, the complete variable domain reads KAGVTQTPRYLIKTRGQQVTLSCSPISGHRSVSWYQQTPGQGLQFLFEYFSETQRNKGNFPGRFSGRQFSNSRSEMNVSTLELGDSALYLCASSLELGGVSTDTQYFGPGTRLTVL.

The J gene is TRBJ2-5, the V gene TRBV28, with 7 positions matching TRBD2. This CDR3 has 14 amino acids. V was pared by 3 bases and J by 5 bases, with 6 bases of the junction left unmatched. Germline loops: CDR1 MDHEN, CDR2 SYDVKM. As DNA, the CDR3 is TGTGCCAGCAGTTTCCTTGGGGGAGGGGAGACCCAGTACTTC. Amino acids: CASSFLGGGETQYF.

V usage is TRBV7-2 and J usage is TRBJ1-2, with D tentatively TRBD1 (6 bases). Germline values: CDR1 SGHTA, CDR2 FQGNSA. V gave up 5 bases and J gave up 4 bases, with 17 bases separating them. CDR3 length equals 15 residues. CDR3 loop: CASSPQGQLGYGYTF. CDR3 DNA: TGTGCCAGCAGCCCACAGGGACAACTAGGCTATGGCTACACCTTC. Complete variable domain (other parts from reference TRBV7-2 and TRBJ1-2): GAGVSQSPSNKVTEKGKDVELRCDPISGHTALYWYRQSLGQGLEFLIYFQGNSAPDKSGLPSDRFSAERTGGSVSTLTIQRTQQEDSAVYLCASSPQGQLGYGYTFGSGTRLTVV.

The CDR3 loop is CASRREGYTF. The CDR3 region has the DNA TGTGCCAGCCGGAGGGAAGGCTACACCTTC. The chain links TRBV19 to TRBJ1-2, with unresolved D. This CDR3 spans 10 amino acids. Between the trimmed V and J ends, which lost 9 bases and 8 bases, there was a span of 10 bases. CDR1 and CDR2 (germline): LNHDA, SQIVND (reference sequence).

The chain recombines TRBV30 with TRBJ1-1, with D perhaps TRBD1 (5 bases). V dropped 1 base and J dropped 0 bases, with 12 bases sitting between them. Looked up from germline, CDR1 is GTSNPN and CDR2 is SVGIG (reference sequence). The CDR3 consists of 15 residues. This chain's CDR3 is CAWSGGSGVNTEAFF. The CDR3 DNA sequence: TGTGCCTGGAGTGGCGGGTCGGGGGTGAACACTGAAGCTTTCTTT.

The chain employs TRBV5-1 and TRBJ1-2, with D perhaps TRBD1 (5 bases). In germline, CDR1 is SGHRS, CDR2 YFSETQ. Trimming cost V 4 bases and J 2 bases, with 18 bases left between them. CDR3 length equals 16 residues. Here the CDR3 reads CASSTGQGGLNYGYTF. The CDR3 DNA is TGCGCCAGCAGCACTGGCCAGGGCGGCCTGAACTATGGCTACACCTTC. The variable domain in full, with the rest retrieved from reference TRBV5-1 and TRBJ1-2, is KAGVTQTPRYLIKTRGQQVTLSCSPISGHRSVSWYQQTPGQGLQFLFEYFSETQRNKGNFPGRFSGRQFSNSRSEMNVSTLELGDSALYLCASSTGQGGLNYGYTFGSGTRLTVV.

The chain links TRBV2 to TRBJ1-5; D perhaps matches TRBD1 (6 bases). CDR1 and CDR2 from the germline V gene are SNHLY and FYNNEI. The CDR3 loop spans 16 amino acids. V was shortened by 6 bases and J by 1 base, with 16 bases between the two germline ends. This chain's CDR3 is CASRGLGAQSNQPQHF. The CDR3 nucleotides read TGTGCCAGCAGAGGATTGGGGGCTCAGAGCAATCAGCCCCAGCATTTT.

The CDR3 protein is CASSLEGGLTEAFF. The CDR3 DNA follows: TGTGCCAGCAGCTTAGAAGGGGGCCTCACTGAAGCTTTCTTT. The genes are TRBV7-9 and TRBJ1-1; TRBD1 matches 7 bases. The CDR3 runs 14 residues. Per the germline V gene, CDR1 is SEHNR and CDR2 is FQNEAQ (reference sequence). J lost 4 bases, V lost 1 base, and 3 bases had no gene match.

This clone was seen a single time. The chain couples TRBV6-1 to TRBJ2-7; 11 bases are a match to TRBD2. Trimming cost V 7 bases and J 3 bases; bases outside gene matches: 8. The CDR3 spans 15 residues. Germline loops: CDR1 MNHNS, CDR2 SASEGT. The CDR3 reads CASTTGTSGNYEQYF. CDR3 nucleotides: TGTGCCAGCACGACCGGGACTAGCGGAAACTACGAGCAGTACTTC.

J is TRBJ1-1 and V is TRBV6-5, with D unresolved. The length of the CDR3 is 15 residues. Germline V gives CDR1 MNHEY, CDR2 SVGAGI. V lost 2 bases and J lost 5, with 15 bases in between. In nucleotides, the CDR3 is TGTGCCAGCAGTTACGAGGTCCCGTCTTCGACTGAAGCTTTCTTT. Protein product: CASSYEVPSSTEAFF.

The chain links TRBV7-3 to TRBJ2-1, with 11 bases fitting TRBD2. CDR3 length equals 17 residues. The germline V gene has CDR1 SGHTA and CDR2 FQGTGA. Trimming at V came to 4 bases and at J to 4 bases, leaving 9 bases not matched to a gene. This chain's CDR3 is CASSSSSGRLLYNEQFF. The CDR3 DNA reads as TGTGCCAGCAGCTCCTCTAGCGGGAGGCTCTTATACAATGAGCAGTTCTTC.